Following are 23 T cell receptor beta chains from one sample sequenced in a study of read filtering for tumor transcriptome and immune sequencing. From 400 to 450 ng of RNA, a library with molecular barcoded alpha/delta and beta/gamma adaptors was made. Using its own MiXCR run on the reads, TCRdb lists one record per CDR3 protein. The repertoire holds roughly 6,000 distinct CDR3 sequences, with 21% as singletons. Sequences were obtained from a population of CD138-negative cells sorted from bone marrow. The receptors stem from a donor aged 40 or older with multiple myeloma.

In its sample, this clonotype is medium-sized. The chain has TRBV2 and TRBJ1-5; D is unclear. Trimming removed 7 bases from V and 6 bases from J, with 13 bases in between. Germline CDR1 reads SNHLY; CDR2 reads FYNNEI. CDR3 length equals 13 residues. The CDR3 loop reads CASKADGVQPQHF. In DNA, the CDR3 is TGTGCCAGCAAAGCGGACGGGGTTCAGCCCCAGCATTTT.

V is TRBV28 and J is TRBJ1-1; a weak D match, TRBD1 (5 bases). Trimming took off 7 bases at V and 6 bases at J, with 9 bases between the two ends. CDR3 length equals 11 residues. From germline, CDR1 is MDHEN and CDR2 SYDVKM. The CDR3 here is CASIQDPEAFF. The CDR3 DNA reads TGTGCCAGCATACAGGATCCTGAAGCTTTCTTT.

This clonotype occurred many times. The rearrangement links TRBV3-1 to TRBJ2-5; D unresolved. From germline, CDR1 is LGHDT and CDR2 YNNKEL (reference sequence). The CDR3 is made up of 12 amino acids. Trimming left V 0 bases short and J 5 bases short, with 4 bases between. CDR3 region: CASSQDLETQYF. CDR3 DNA sequence: TGTGCCAGCAGCCAAGATTTGGAGACCCAGTACTTC.

The chain is built from TRBV12-3 or TRBV12-4 and TRBJ2-5; D is unclear. The CDR3 covers 13 residues. V was clipped by 5 bases and J by 0 bases, with 7 bases between them. The CDR3 loop is CASSVLDQETQYF. For the CDR3, the DNA is TGTGCCAGCAGTGTACTGGACCAAGAGACCCAGTACTTC.

The rearrangement joins TRBV7-9 to TRBJ1-5, with D uncertain. The CDR3 length is 12 residues. Per the germline V gene, CDR1 is SEHNR and CDR2 is FQNEAQ (reference sequence). Trimming removed 8 bases from V and 5 bases from J, with 10 bases in between. The CDR3 DNA sequence: TGTGCCAGCTCCCCCGGCGATCAGCCCCAGCATTTT. Its protein is CASSPGDQPQHF.

This clonotype was seen repeatedly, ten times or more. The rearrangement links TRBV20-1 to TRBJ2-1; D gene uncertain. Trimming left V 4 bases short and J 2 bases short, with 12 bases between. Germline CDR1 DFQATT, CDR2 SNEGSKA (reference sequence). The CDR3 covers 14 residues. The CDR3 bases are TGCAGTGCTACTCCGAAAGAGACCTACAATGAGCAGTTCTTC. It codes for CSATPKETYNEQFF.

This clonotype was detected ten times or more. The chain employs TRBV20-1 and TRBJ2-7; no definite D call. Germline V gene sequence: CDR1 DFQATT, CDR2 SNEGSKA (reference sequence). Trimming took off 3 bases at V and 3 bases at J, with 9 bases between the two ends. This CDR3 contains 12 residues. CDR3: CSARWQIYEQYF. CDR3 bases: TGCAGTGCTAGGTGGCAGATCTACGAGCAGTACTTC.

The chain employs TRBV6-2 or TRBV6-3 and TRBJ2-7; 10 bases align to TRBD2. The CDR3 extends over 15 amino acids. V lost 2 bases and J lost 4; bases outside the gene matches: 5. CDR1 and CDR2 (germline): MNHEY, SVGEGT. In DNA form, the CDR3 reads TGTGCCAGCAGTTACACGGCTAGCGGGAGTTACGAGCAGTACTTC. It yields the protein CASSYTASGSYEQYF.

This clonotype was seen many times. This chain uses TRBV5-6 with TRBJ2-2, with TRBD2 matching 7 bases. V lost 4 bases and J lost 4; bases outside the gene matches: 16. This CDR3 spans 18 amino acids. Germline V CDR1 and CDR2: SGHDT, YYEEEE. CDR3 bases: TGTGCCAGCAGCGTCAGCGTATACGGGAGGTCGGGCACCGGGGAGCTGTTTTTT. Translated: CASSVSVYGRSGTGELFF.

By sample share, this clonotype is medium-sized. The genes are TRBV3-1 and TRBJ2-1; possibly TRBD1 for D (5 bases). V lost 5 bases and J lost 4, with 12 bases in between. CDR1 LGHDT and CDR2 YNNKEL come from the germline V gene (reference sequence). The length of the CDR3 is 14 residues. The CDR3 DNA follows: TGTGCCAGCAGCGACAGCGTGGGGTACAATGAGCAGTTCTTC. Protein product: CASSDSVGYNEQFF.

This clonotype was detected ten times or more. The chain employs TRBV5-4 and TRBJ2-7; D might be TRBD1 (6 bases). V was shortened by 0 bases and J by 3 bases, with 7 bases between the two germline ends. The CDR3 has 13 residues. Germline lookup yields CDR1 SGHNT and CDR2 YYREEE (reference sequence). The CDR3 nucleotides are TGTGCCAGCAGCTTGGGAGGGGGCTACGAGCAGTACTTC. The encoded protein is CASSLGGGYEQYF.

As regards this clonotype: A read error may be the cause here, since a much bigger clone is one base away. Without the conserved terminal phenylalanine or tryptophan, this CDR3 likely stems from a read error. The CDR3 region has the DNA TGTGCCAGCAGTTTTGCCCCCGGAACTATCACAGATACGCAGTATTCT. This encodes CASSFAPGTITDTQYS. The rearrangement links TRBV12-3 or TRBV12-4 to TRBJ2-3; D is ambiguous. The ends were cut back, 3 bases at V and 2 bases at J, with 15 bases in the middle. This CDR3 has 16 residues.

In its sample, this clonotype ranks as medium-sized. The chain links TRBV10-3 to TRBJ2-2; D possibly matches TRBD1 or TRBD2 (5 bases each). CDR1 is ENHRY, CDR2 SYGVKD, per germline. The CDR3 is 14 amino acids. With 8 bases removed from V and 4 bases from J, the gap between germline ends came to 14 bases. CDR3 in amino acids: CAISGASVTGELFF. For the CDR3, the DNA is TGTGCCATCTCCGGGGCCTCGGTCACCGGGGAGCTGTTTTTT.

The table lists this clonotype with a few counts. The rearrangement joins TRBV18 to TRBJ2-6, with a weak D call TRBD1 (6 bases). Per germline, CDR1 KGHSH and CDR2 LQKENI. V gave up 3 bases and J gave up 8 bases, with 17 bases separating them. The CDR3 is 16 residues long. CDR3 protein: CASSPLTGPNSNVLTF. The CDR3 nucleotides are TGTGCCAGCTCACCGTTAACAGGGCCGAATTCCAACGTCCTGACTTTC. Complete variable domain (other parts from reference TRBV18 and TRBJ2-6): NAGVMQNPRHLVRRRGQEARLRCSPMKGHSHVYWYRQLPEEGLKFMVYLQKENIIDESGMPKERFSAEFPKEGPSILRIQQVVRGDSAAYFCASSPLTGPNSNVLTFGAGSRLTVL.

By frequency in the sample, this clonotype is medium-sized. This chain links TRBV3-1 with TRBJ2-7; either TRBD1 or TRBD2 may supply D (5 bases each). CDR1 is LGHDT, CDR2 YNNKEL, per germline (reference sequence). The CDR3 loop spans 14 amino acids. With 4 bases removed from V and 4 bases from J, the gap between germline ends came to 14 bases. The CDR3 DNA sequence: TGTGCCAGCAGCCCGCTCCCGGGGCCTTACGAGCAGTACTTC. It encodes CASSPLPGPYEQYF.

The rearrangement links TRBV27 to TRBJ2-2, with D maybe TRBD2 (5 bases). The CDR3 runs 18 residues. Trimming stripped 3 bases from V and 0 bases from J, with 17 bases between. CDR1 MNHEY and CDR2 SMNVEV come from the germline V gene (reference sequence). This chain's CDR3 is CASSLAPSTISNTGELFF. In nucleotides, the CDR3 is TGTGCCAGCAGTTTGGCCCCCTCGACTATATCGAACACCGGGGAGCTGTTTTTT.

This clonotype ranks as large. One end of the junction varies from germline; a read error may be responsible. The chain uses TRBV7-7 and TRBJ2-1; no definite D call. The CDR3 runs 13 residues. Germline CDR1 reads SSHAT; CDR2 reads FNYEAQ (reference sequence). The CDR3 DNA reads TGTGCTAGCAGCTTAGGCAGGTACAATGAGCAGTTCTTC. Amino acid sequence: CASSLGRYNEQFF.

This rearrangement joins TRBV7-9 to TRBJ2-7, with D perhaps given as TRBD1 or TRBD2 (7 bases each). The CDR3 is 15 amino acids. Trimming removed 8 bases from V and 2 bases from J, with 19 bases in between. Germline loops: CDR1 SEHNR, CDR2 FQNEAQ (reference sequence). DNA for the CDR3: TGTGCCAGCGGCCCCAGCGGGACAGTCCCCTACGAGCAGTACTTC. Amino acids: CASGPSGTVPYEQYF. The full variable domain, completed using reference TRBV7-9 and TRBJ2-7, is DTGVSQNPRHKITKRGQNVTFRCDPISEHNRLYWYRQTLGQGPEFLTYFQNEAQLEKSRLLSDRFSAERPKGSFSTLEIQRTEQGDSAMYLCASGPSGTVPYEQYFGPGTRLTVT.

This clonotype has at least ten counts. J is TRBJ2-7 and V is TRBV7-8; D assignment may be TRBD1 or TRBD2 (5 bases each). This CDR3 comprises 14 residues. Germline CDR1 and CDR2: SGHVS and FQNEAQ. V lost 2 bases and J lost 5, with 13 bases in between. The CDR3 region is CASSLTRGGDEQYF. DNA of the CDR3: TGTGCCAGCAGCTTAACTAGGGGTGGTGACGAGCAGTACTTC.

The chain carries TRBV2 and TRBJ1-5, with a weak D call TRBD1 (5 bases). Germline V CDR1 and CDR2: SNHLY, FYNNEI. This CDR3 is 16 amino acids long. Trimming removed 2 bases from V and 1 base from J, with 12 bases in between. CDR3 DNA sequence: TGTGCCAGCAGTGAACGGGGGGGTAGGAGCAATCAGCCCCAGCATTTT. Translation gives CASSERGGRSNQPQHF.

This clonotype qualifies as medium-sized. The gene calls are TRBV7-3 and TRBJ1-1, with D perhaps TRBD1 (5 bases). The ends were cut back, 3 bases at V and 2 bases at J, with 10 bases in the middle. The length of the CDR3 is 14 residues. The germline gives CDR1 SGHTA, CDR2 FQGTGA. The CDR3 spells CASSFGGPNTEAFF. The DNA of the CDR3 is TGTGCCAGCAGCTTCGGGGGTCCCAACACTGAAGCTTTCTTT.

The table lists this clonotype with many counts. The V gene is TRBV18, the J gene TRBJ2-5; D possibly corresponds to TRBD1 (6 bases). Germline loops: CDR1 KGHSH, CDR2 LQKENI. V was trimmed by 0 bases and J by 2 bases, leaving 16 bases between them. CDR3 length equals 17 residues. This chain's CDR3 is CASSPPSGGMGQETQYF. The CDR3 coding sequence is TGTGCCAGCTCACCACCGAGTGGGGGCATGGGGCAAGAGACCCAGTACTTC.

By share, this clonotype ranks as medium-sized. The chain is built from TRBV24-1 and TRBJ2-1, with 7 bases lining up with TRBD2. The CDR3 has 14 residues. Germline trimming cut 1 base from V and 10 bases from J; bases unmatched to any gene: 6. Germline CDR1 KGHDR, CDR2 SFDVKD. CDR3 loop: CATSDFALADEQFF. CDR3 coding DNA: TGTGCCACCAGTGATTTTGCGCTAGCGGACGAGCAGTTCTTC.